This record covers a single T cell receptor beta chain. What it recognizes is unknown. This sample is drawn from a study of PD-L1 blockade in urothelial cancer. Study-level information: Blood was subjected to analysis at 3 weeks (second dose) and 6 weeks following treatment start. Among blood samples, the median T cell count was roughly 150,000. Whole-study findings and limits: Patients who had durable benefit saw their tumor-associated blood clones expand more at 3 weeks.

TCRdb's copy holds only in-frame clones and misses some; the assay was immunoSEQ multiplex PCR. The data contain tens of thousands of clones, 82% of them seen just once; the ten biggest clones take up about 3.3%. Urothelial carcinoma, locally advanced or metastatic, affected the patients. The germline gives CDR1 SGDLS, CDR2 YYNGEE. CDR3 length: 13 residues. Trimming removed 1 base from V and 5 bases from J, with 7 bases in between. The chain combines TRBV9 with TRBJ2-1, with no clear D. The TCR was taken from a man between 65 and 85 years old with urothelial cancer. This material consisted of PBMCs, taken around atezolizumab (anti-PD-L1) treatment. The CDR3 loop is CASSVFHNNEQFF. The CDR3 bases are TGTGCCAGCAGCGTATTTCACAACAATGAGCAGTTCTTC.